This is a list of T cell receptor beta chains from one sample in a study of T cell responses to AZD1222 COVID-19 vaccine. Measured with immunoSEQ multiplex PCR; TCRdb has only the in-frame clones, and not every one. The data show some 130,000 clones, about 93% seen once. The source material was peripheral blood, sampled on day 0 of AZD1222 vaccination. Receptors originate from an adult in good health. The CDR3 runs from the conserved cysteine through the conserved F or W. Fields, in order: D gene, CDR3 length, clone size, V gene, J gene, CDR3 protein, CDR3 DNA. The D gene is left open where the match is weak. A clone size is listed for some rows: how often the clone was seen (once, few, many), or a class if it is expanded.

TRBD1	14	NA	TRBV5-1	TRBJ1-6	CASSLGQGRSPLHF	TGCGCCAGCAGCTTGGGACAGGGGCGGTCACCCCTCCACTTT
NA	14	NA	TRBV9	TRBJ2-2	CASSVAPNTGELFF	TGTGCCAGCAGCGTAGCCCCAAACACCGGGGAGCTGTTTTTT
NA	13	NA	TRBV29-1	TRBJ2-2	CSVDGEGAGELFF	TGCAGCGTTGATGGGGAAGGCGCCGGGGAGCTGTTTTTT
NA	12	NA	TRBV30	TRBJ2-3	CAWSPPDITQYF	TGTGCCTGGAGTCCCCCGGACATAACGCAGTATTTT
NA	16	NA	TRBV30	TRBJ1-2	CAWSVGSSWDNYGYTF	TGTGCCTGGAGTGTAGGCAGCTCCTGGGATAACTATGGCTACACCTTC
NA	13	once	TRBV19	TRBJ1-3	CASSIKFGNTIYF	TGTGCCAGTAGTATCAAGTTTGGAAACACCATATATTTT
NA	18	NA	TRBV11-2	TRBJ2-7	CASSLAAKGRGYSYEQYF	TGTGCCAGCAGCTTAGCCGCTAAGGGGCGGGGCTACTCCTACGAGCAGTACTTC
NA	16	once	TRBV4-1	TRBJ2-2	CASSHYRGENTGELFF	TGCGCCAGCAGCCATTATCGAGGGGAGAACACCGGGGAGCTGTTTTTT
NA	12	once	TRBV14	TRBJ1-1	CASSPPFGSAFF	TGTGCCAGCAGCCCCCCTTTTGGTTCGGCTTTCTTT
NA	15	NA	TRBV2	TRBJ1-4	CASSYIYRAREKLFF	TGTGCCAGCAGTTATATTTACAGGGCTAGGGAAAAACTGTTTTTT
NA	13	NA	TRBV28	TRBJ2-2	CASSFPSTGELFF	TGTGCCAGCAGTTTTCCTAGCACCGGGGAGCTGTTTTTT
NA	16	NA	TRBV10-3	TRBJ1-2	CAISEKGHSRTYGYTF	TGTGCCATCAGTGAGAAGGGACACTCCAGGACCTATGGCTACACCTTC
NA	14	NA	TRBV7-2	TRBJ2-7	CASSLEAIPYEQYF	TGTGCCAGCAGCTTAGAAGCCATCCCCTACGAGCAGTACTTC
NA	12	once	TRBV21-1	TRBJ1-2	CASSPRGYGYTF	TGTGCCAGCAGCCCTCGGGGCTATGGCTACACCTTC
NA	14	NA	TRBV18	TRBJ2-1	CASSPDQGSNEQFF	TGTGCCAGCTCACCTGATCAGGGCAGCAATGAGCAGTTCTTC
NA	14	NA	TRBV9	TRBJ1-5	CASSARVTDQPQHF	TGTGCCAGCAGCGCAAGAGTGACAGATCAGCCCCAGCATTTT
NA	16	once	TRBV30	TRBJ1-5	CAWSVLGAGDNQPQHF	TGTGCCTGGAGTGTACTCGGAGCAGGGGACAATCAGCCCCAGCATTTT
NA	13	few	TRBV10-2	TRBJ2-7	CASSDNEPYEQYF	TGCGCCAGCAGTGACAACGAACCCTACGAGCAGTACTTC
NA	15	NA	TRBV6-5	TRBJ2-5	CASSYSDGLEETQYF	TGTGCCAGCAGTTACTCGGATGGCCTTGAAGAGACCCAGTACTTC
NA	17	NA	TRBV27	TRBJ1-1	CASSLGRTPPMNTEAFF	TGTGCCAGCAGCCTTGGACGGACCCCGCCGATGAACACTGAAGCTTTCTTT
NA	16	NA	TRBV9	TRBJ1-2	CASSLYRDTDNYGYTF	TGTGCCAGCAGCCTCTACCGGGACACAGATAACTATGGCTACACCTTC
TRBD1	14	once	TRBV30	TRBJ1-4	CAWSRDSHNEKLFF	TGTGCCTGGAGTCGGGACAGCCATAATGAAAAACTGTTTTTT
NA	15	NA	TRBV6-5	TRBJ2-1	CATAVDTSSYNEQFF	TGTGCCACCGCAGTAGACACAAGCTCCTACAATGAGCAGTTCTTC
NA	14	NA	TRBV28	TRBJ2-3	CASSPNGVPDTQYF	TGTGCCAGCAGCCCCAATGGGGTCCCAGATACGCAGTATTTT
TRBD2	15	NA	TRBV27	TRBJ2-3	CASSQTSGHTDTQYF	TGTGCCAGCAGTCAGACTAGCGGGCACACAGATACGCAGTATTTT
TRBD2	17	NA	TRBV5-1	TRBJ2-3	CASSLGLAGGRADTQYF	TGCGCCAGCAGCCTAGGACTAGCGGGAGGGCGCGCAGATACGCAGTATTTT
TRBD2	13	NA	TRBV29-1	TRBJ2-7	CSVGTSISYEQYF	TGCAGCGTTGGGACTAGCATCTCCTACGAGCAGTACTTC
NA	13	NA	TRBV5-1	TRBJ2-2	CASSLHATGELFF	TGCGCCAGCAGCCTACACGCCACCGGGGAGCTGTTTTTT
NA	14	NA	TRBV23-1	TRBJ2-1	CASSPAAPYNEQFF	TGCGCCAGCAGTCCAGCGGCCCCCTACAATGAGCAGTTCTTC
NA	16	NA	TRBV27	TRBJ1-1	CASRNPGSTEGTEAFF	TGTGCCAGCAGAAACCCCGGGTCAACGGAGGGCACTGAAGCTTTCTTT
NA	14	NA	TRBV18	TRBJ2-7	CASSPRTSSYEQYF	TGTGCCAGCTCACCGCGTACCTCTTCCTACGAGCAGTACTTC
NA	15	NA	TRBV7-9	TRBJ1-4	CASSLEGDAFEKLFF	TGTGCCAGCAGCTTAGAGGGGGACGCCTTTGAAAAACTGTTTTTT
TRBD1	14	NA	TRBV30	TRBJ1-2	CAWSPGRGDYGYTF	TGTGCCTGGAGTCCAGGCAGGGGGGACTATGGCTACACCTTC
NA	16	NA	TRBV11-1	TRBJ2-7	CASSLAPSSLRYEQYF	TGTGCCAGCAGCTTAGCGCCTAGCAGCCTTCGTTACGAGCAGTACTTC
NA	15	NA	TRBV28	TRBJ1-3	CASRRTAFSGNTIYF	TGTGCCAGCCGTCGTACGGCGTTCTCTGGAAACACCATATATTTT
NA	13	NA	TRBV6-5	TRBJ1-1	CASRTTRNTEAFF	TGTGCCAGCAGGACCACAAGGAACACTGAAGCTTTCTTT
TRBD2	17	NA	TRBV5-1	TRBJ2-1	CASSLATSGTRNNEQFF	TGCGCCAGCAGCTTGGCGACTAGCGGGACCCGTAACAATGAGCAGTTCTTC
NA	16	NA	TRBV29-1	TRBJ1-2	CSVETYTPQANYGYTF	TGCAGCGTTGAAACCTACACACCCCAGGCTAACTATGGCTACACCTTC
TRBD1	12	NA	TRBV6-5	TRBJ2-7	CASRDRAHEQYF	TGTGCCAGCAGGGACAGGGCCCACGAGCAGTACTTC
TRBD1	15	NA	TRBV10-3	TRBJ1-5	CAISESAGGGQPQHF	TGTGCCATCAGTGAGTCTGCAGGGGGCGGTCAGCCCCAGCATTTT
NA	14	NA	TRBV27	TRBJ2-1	CASSLSGSWNEQFF	TGTGCCAGCAGTTTATCAGGTAGTTGGAATGAGCAGTTCTTC